The rows below give T cell receptor beta chains drawn from one sample of a study of control samples from healthy donors and cancer patients. Some clones are missing from TCRdb's copy, which holds only in-frame ones; the method was immunoSEQ multiplex PCR. The sample has about 180,000 clones; 90% are singletons. Sequencing input: blood. The receptors shown here come from a woman between 45 and 65 years old in good health. Each CDR3 is given with its conserved first and last residue. D genes are given only for firm matches. Clone size is stated in some rows and not others, as once, few, many or a class when expanded.

. | TRBJ1-4 | . | 15 | TRBV6-6 | TGTGCCAGCAGTTACTCCAAGGCGCGAGGTGAAAAACTGTTTTTT | CASSYSKARGEKLFF
once | TRBJ1-5 | . | 15 | TRBV5-6 | TGTGCCAGCAGCCTTGGGTCCTATAGCAATCAGCCCCAGCATTTT | CASSLGSYSNQPQHF
. | TRBJ2-5 | . | 13 | TRBV11-2 | TGTGCCAGCAGCTTACGGGGGCAAGAGACCCAGTACTTC | CASSLRGQETQYF
. | TRBJ1-6 | . | 16 | TRBV9 | TGTGCCAGCAGCGTAACTCCGGGAAACAGTGGCTCACCCCTCCACTTT | CASSVTPGNSGSPLHF
. | TRBJ1-1 | TRBD1 | 15 | TRBV5-5 | TGTGCCAGCAGCACCTCGACAGGGCGGGACACTGAAGCTTTCTTT | CASSTSTGRDTEAFF
. | TRBJ2-7 | . | 15 | TRBV27 | TGTGCCAGCAGTCAAGGGGGAAATAGCCCGGGGGAGCAGTACTTC | CASSQGGNSPGEQYF
. | TRBJ2-7 | . | 12 | TRBV28 | TGTGCCAGCAGAATTGGAGCCTACGAGCAGTACTTC | CASRIGAYEQYF
. | TRBJ2-1 | TRBD2 | 13 | TRBV6-5 | TGTGCCATCAAGCGGGAGTGGGGCAATGAGCAGTTCTTC | CAIKREWGNEQFF
. | TRBJ2-1 | . | 12 | TRBV7-3 | TGTGCCAGCGGTGGCAGGGTTGGTGAGCAGTTCTTC | CASGGRVGEQFF
. | TRBJ1-5 | TRBD1 | 14 | TRBV27 | TGTGCCAGCAGTCTCGGACAGGGCAATCAGCCCCAGCATTTT | CASSLGQGNQPQHF
once | TRBJ1-6 | . | 13 | TRBV28 | TGTGCCAGCAGTTTACTAAATAATTCACCCCTCCACTTT | CASSLLNNSPLHF
. | TRBJ2-3 | TRBD2 | 16 | TRBV7-3 | TGTGCCAGCAGCCCTAGCGGGGGGTGGGGCACAGATACGCAGTATTTT | CASSPSGGWGTDTQYF
. | TRBJ1-5 | . | 16 | TRBV11-2 | TGTGCCAGCAGCAAAGGGAGGGGAGAGGGCAATCAGCCCCAGCATTTT | CASSKGRGEGNQPQHF
. | TRBJ1-1 | . | 14 | TRBV4-3 | TGCGCCAGCAGCCAACAAAACAGGAACACTGAAGCTTTCTTT | CASSQQNRNTEAFF
. | TRBJ2-6 | TRBD2 | 16 | TRBV5-6 | TGTGCCAGCAGGAGTTGGGGGGGCTCTGGGGCCAACGTCCTGACTTTC | CASRSWGGSGANVLTF
. | TRBJ1-1 | . | 13 | TRBV29-1 | TGCAGCGTTTTCCCTGCTGGTCGGACTGAAGCTTTCTTT | CSVFPAGRTEAFF
. | TRBJ1-2 | . | 14 | TRBV19 | TGTGCCAGTAGCCCTAGGGGACGGAGACTCGGCTACACCTTC | CASSPRGRRLGYTF